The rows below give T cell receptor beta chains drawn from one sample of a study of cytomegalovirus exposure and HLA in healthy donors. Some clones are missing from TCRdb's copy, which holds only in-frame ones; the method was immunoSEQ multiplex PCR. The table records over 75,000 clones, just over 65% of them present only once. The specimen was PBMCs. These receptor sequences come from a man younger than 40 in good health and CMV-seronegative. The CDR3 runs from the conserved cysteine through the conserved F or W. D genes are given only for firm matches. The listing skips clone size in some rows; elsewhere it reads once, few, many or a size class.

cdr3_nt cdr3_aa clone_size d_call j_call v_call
TGTGCCTGGAGTCTCGGGAACAATCAGCCCCAGCATTTT CAWSLGNNQPQHF . . TRBJ1-5 TRBV30
TGTGCCAGTAGTATGGGGCTAGCGGGAGTTAGCAATGAGCAGTTCTTC CASSMGLAGVSNEQFF . TRBD2 TRBJ2-1 TRBV19
TGCAGCGTTGACCCCTGGACAGGGATTTCCCAAGAGACCCAGTACTTC CSVDPWTGISQETQYF . TRBD1 TRBJ2-5 TRBV29-1
TGCGCCAGCAGCCAAGATATTGGGGCCGCAGGGGCAACTAATGAAAAACTGTTTTTT CASSQDIGAAGATNEKLFF once . TRBJ1-4 TRBV4-3
TGCAGCGTTGAAGACGGGACAGGAGCGTACAATGAGCAGTTCTTC CSVEDGTGAYNEQFF . TRBD1 TRBJ2-1 TRBV29-1
TGTGCCAGCAGCTTCGGGGGTGGCCAAGAGACCCAGTACTTC CASSFGGGQETQYF . . TRBJ2-5 TRBV7-2
TGTGCCAGTAGTATCGATGACAGCAGCAATCAGCCCCAGCATTTT CASSIDDSSNQPQHF . . TRBJ1-5 TRBV19
TGCAGCGTTCCGGGACAGGGGAACGCGAACACTGAAGCTTTCTTT CSVPGQGNANTEAFF . TRBD1 TRBJ1-1 TRBV29-1
TGTGCCAGCAGTCCCCGTCTGTGGGGGGACACTGAAGCTTTCTTT CASSPRLWGDTEAFF . . TRBJ1-1 TRBV28
TGCGCCAGCAGCCAACCGGGACTGCTACTCTACAATGAGCAGTTCTTC CASSQPGLLLYNEQFF once . TRBJ2-1 TRBV4-1
TGTGCCAGCAGCGTAGTCCAAACAGGGAACACTGAAGCTTTCTTT CASSVVQTGNTEAFF . . TRBJ1-1 TRBV9
TGTGCCAGCAGTGACGGGGATACGCAGTATTTT CASSDGDTQYF . . TRBJ2-3 TRBV2
TGTGCCAGCAGTGACCTTCCCGTAGAACCGGCTTTCTTT CASSDLPVEPAFF few . TRBJ1-1 TRBV25-1
TGTGCCAGCAGCCTCCGTCCACTGGCTGAAGCTTTCTTT CASSLRPLAEAFF few . TRBJ1-1 TRBV5-4
TGTGCCAGCAGCAGCACAGGGCCAAGCTACACCTTC CASSSTGPSYTF . . TRBJ1-2 TRBV7-2
TGTGCCAGCAGTGAAACTCGGGGGAGAACCTCCGGGACAGGGTTGAAAGATACGCAGTATTTT CASSETRGRTSGTGLKDTQYF . TRBD1 TRBJ2-3 TRBV6-1
TGTGCCAGTAGTAAGAGGGGGACTAGCGGGAGGGACAATGAGCAGTTCTTC CASSKRGTSGRDNEQFF few TRBD2 TRBJ2-1 TRBV19
TGCGCCAGCAGCTCAGATTTATTGGAGACCCAGTACTTC CASSSDLLETQYF . . TRBJ2-5 TRBV5-1
TGTGCCAGCAGTTTCACAGGGTTATACGAAGCTTTCTTT CASSFTGLYEAFF . . TRBJ1-1 TRBV7-9
TGTGCCAGCAGCGCGCAGGAGAACACTGAAGCTTTCTTT CASSAQENTEAFF once . TRBJ1-1 TRBV11-2
TGCGCCAGCAGCCCTGGACATATTGGGCAGCCCCAGCATTTT CASSPGHIGQPQHF . . TRBJ1-5 TRBV5-1
TGTGCCAGCAGCTTGGGAGTCGGACAGGGAGGTTTAGGTGAAAAACTGTTTTTT CASSLGVGQGGLGEKLFF . TRBD1 TRBJ1-4 TRBV5-6
TGTGCCAGCAGTTCGCGCCCCGGACATATCGAGCAGTACTTC CASSSRPGHIEQYF . . TRBJ2-7 TRBV27
TGTGCCAGCATCAGGGGGTTTCTTGCAACTAATGAAAAACTGTTTTTT CASIRGFLATNEKLFF . TRBD1 TRBJ1-4 TRBV2
TGTGCCAGCAGCGCGAAGACAGGGGCGAAATCCGGGGAGCTGTTTTTT CASSAKTGAKSGELFF few TRBD1 TRBJ2-2 TRBV9
TGTGCCATCAGTCAAATCCCGACAGAGAACACTGAAGCTTTCTTT CAISQIPTENTEAFF few . TRBJ1-1 TRBV10-3
TGCGCCAGCAGCCTAGGGACTAGCGGGGATGAGCAGTTCTTC CASSLGTSGDEQFF . TRBD2 TRBJ2-1 TRBV5-1
TGTGCCAGCAGTGTACAGGGGGGAGCTTTCTTT CASSVQGGAFF . TRBD1 TRBJ1-1 TRBV28
TGTGCCAGCAGTTCGACCCCCCCAGGGGTCCAGGACGAGCAGTACTTC CASSSTPPGVQDEQYF . . TRBJ2-7 TRBV28
TGCGCCAGCAGAGGCAGGTGGGATCAGCCCCAGCATTTT CASRGRWDQPQHF . . TRBJ1-5 TRBV5-1
TGTGCCAGCAGCGTGGCGGGGGCCTCCTACAATGAGCAGTTCTTC CASSVAGASYNEQFF . . TRBJ2-1 TRBV9
TGCGCCACAAGGAGTGAGAGGGATGAGCAGTTCTTC CATRSERDEQFF . . TRBJ2-1 TRBV4-1
TGTGCCAGCAGCAGGGGGCGGACCTCCTACGAGCAGTACTTC CASSRGRTSYEQYF . TRBD1 TRBJ2-7 TRBV7-2
TGTGCCAGCAGTCGACAGGGAGACGGGGAGCTGTTTTTT CASSRQGDGELFF once TRBD1 TRBJ2-2 TRBV27
TGTGCCAGCAGTTTGGTCCAAGGGGATAGCAATCAGCCCCAGCATTTT CASSLVQGDSNQPQHF once . TRBJ1-5 TRBV28
TGTGCCTGGAAAGGGTCGGGGGACACCGGGGAGCTGTTTTTT CAWKGSGDTGELFF once . TRBJ2-2 TRBV30
TGTGCCAGCAGCCCTAGTTGGGGTAGGGAGACTGAAGCTTTCTTT CASSPSWGRETEAFF . . TRBJ1-1 TRBV11-2
TGTGCCAGCAGTGTGAGGACAGGGGACCCAAGCTATGGCTACACCTTC CASSVRTGDPSYGYTF . TRBD1 TRBJ1-2 TRBV6-1
TGTGCCAGCAGCCCGGCCTCGGGGGGGGATGCAGATACGCAGTATTTT CASSPASGGDADTQYF . TRBD2 TRBJ2-3 TRBV2
TGTGCCAGCAGCTTAAGTACGGAGGAAAAACTGTTTTTT CASSLSTEEKLFF . . TRBJ1-4 TRBV7-9
TGTGCCAGCAGCTTATGGGCTAGCGGGGGATCCCCAGATACGCAGTATTTT CASSLWASGGSPDTQYF . TRBD2 TRBJ2-3 TRBV7-6
TGCGCCAGCAGCACTGGACAAGCGAACACTGAAGCTTTCTTT CASSTGQANTEAFF few . TRBJ1-1 TRBV5-1
TGTGCCAGCAGTTATCTAGGTCCGGGAAGCACTGAAGCTTTCTTT CASSYLGPGSTEAFF once . TRBJ1-1 TRBV6-5
TGCGCCAGCAGCGCGGGACTACCTTCCTACGAGCAGTACTTC CASSAGLPSYEQYF . TRBD2 TRBJ2-7 TRBV5-1
TGTGCCAGTAAACCGCTGACCGGAGTTGGGTACAATGAGCAGTTCTTC CASKPLTGVGYNEQFF . . TRBJ2-1 TRBV19
TGTGCCTGGACTCTGGGACTGAAGAACACTGAAGCTTTCTTT CAWTLGLKNTEAFF once . TRBJ1-1 TRBV30
TGTGCCAGCAGTGACACACAAAACACTGAAGCTTTCTTT CASSDTQNTEAFF . . TRBJ1-1 TRBV6-1
TGTGCCAGCAGCGCCCGACAGTTGAACACTGAAGCTTTCTTT CASSARQLNTEAFF . . TRBJ1-1 TRBV6-1
TGTGCCGGTCAGGGTTCAGGCTATGGCTACACCTTC CAGQGSGYGYTF . . TRBJ1-2 TRBV28
TGCAGCGCTATAGGGACAGTCGCCTACGAGCAGTACTTC CSAIGTVAYEQYF . TRBD1 TRBJ2-7 TRBV29-1
TGTGCCAGCAGTGCCAATACAGGGGTACGCACTGAAGCTTTCTTT CASSANTGVRTEAFF once TRBD1 TRBJ1-1 TRBV27
TGTGCCAGCTCACCGGTGACAGGGGTCGGCTATGGCTACACCTTC CASSPVTGVGYGYTF few TRBD1 TRBJ1-2 TRBV18
TGTGCCAGCAGCTTGGTAAAAGGGAGGTGGATGATCCAAGAGACCCAGTACTTC CASSLVKGRWMIQETQYF few . TRBJ2-5 TRBV5-6
TGTGCCGTCTCCGACAGCCTCTATGGCTACACCTTC CAVSDSLYGYTF . . TRBJ1-2 TRBV10-3
TGTGCCAGCAGCTACCGGGGAAATCAGCCCCAGCATTTT CASSYRGNQPQHF few . TRBJ1-5 TRBV13
TGTGCCTGGAGGGACATTCTCACAGATACGCAGTATTTT CAWRDILTDTQYF . . TRBJ2-3 TRBV30
TGTGCCAGCAGTCGACAGGGGAGCCAAGAGACCCAGTACTTC CASSRQGSQETQYF . TRBD1 TRBJ2-5 TRBV25-1
TGTGCCAGCAGTGAACGGGACACCGGGGAGCTGTTTTTT CASSERDTGELFF . . TRBJ2-2 TRBV6-1